The 11 T cell receptor beta chains below all came from one sample that was sequenced in a study of CD8+ T cells in alopecia areata. Described treatment: oral pan-JAK inhibitor, 5-10 mg twice daily. Extracted from the samples, RNA was reverse transcribed into cDNA to serve as the sequencing template. The table came from immunoSEQ multiplex PCR; TCRdb's copy has only in-frame clones and leaves some out. This sample has 150,000 to 200,000 clones; more than 50% occur once, and the top ten carry around 0.92%. The sequences come from CD4+ T cells sorted from blood, collected at week 24, from a patient treated with tofacitinib. The source of these receptors is a human donor with alopecia areata.

The V call is TRBV29-1, the J call TRBJ2-7; no reliable D call. CDR1 and CDR2 from the germline V gene are SQVTM and ANQGSEA. V dropped 6 bases and J dropped 4 bases, with 13 bases sitting between them. This CDR3 is built from 12 residues. CDR3 DNA sequence: TGCAGCGTGGTTGGACGGCAGTACGAGCAGTACTTC. It encodes CSVVGRQYEQYF.

The rearrangement uses TRBV27 and TRBJ1-6; unclear D gene. Trimming took 0 bases from V and 7 from J, leaving 7 bases between them. In germline, CDR1 is MNHEY, CDR2 SMNVEV (reference sequence). This CDR3 is built from 14 residues. CDR3 residues: CASSLSPGNSPLHF. The CDR3 region has the DNA TGTGCCAGCAGTTTATCCCCGGGAAATTCACCCCTCCACTTT.

This chain uses TRBV2 with TRBJ1-4; 12 bases agree with TRBD1. The J segment lost 5 bases and the V segment lost 6 bases, leaving 4 bases of the junction unmatched. The CDR3 runs 15 residues. From germline, CDR1 is SNHLY and CDR2 FYNNEI. The CDR3 is CASRGQGAGNEKLFF. CDR3 in DNA: TGTGCCAGCAGGGGACAGGGGGCAGGGAATGAAAAACTGTTTTTT.

The chain carries TRBV7-2 and TRBJ2-7; 7 nucleotides line up with TRBD2. Germline values: CDR1 SGHTA, CDR2 FQGNSA. J was trimmed by 6 bases and V by 3 bases; bases with no gene match: 8. This CDR3 comprises 14 residues. This chain's CDR3 is CASSFDGGFAEQYF. The CDR3 DNA reads TGTGCCAGCAGCTTTGACGGGGGGTTTGCCGAGCAGTACTTC. Full variable domain (outside the CDR3, taken from reference TRBV7-2 and TRBJ2-7): GAGVSQSPSNKVTEKGKDVELRCDPISGHTALYWYRQSLGQGLEFLIYFQGNSAPDKSGLPSDRFSAERTGGSVSTLTIQRTQQEDSAVYLCASSFDGGFAEQYFGPGTRLTVT.

Only a few counts were recorded for this clone. This chain links TRBV21-1 with TRBJ1-6. TRBV21-1 is reported as a pseudogene. The CDR3 covers 14 residues. CDR3 bases: TGTGCCAGCAGCAATCTAGCATGGAAGTCACCCCTCCACTTT. Protein sequence: CASSNLAWKSPLHF.

This clone has only a few counts. The V gene is TRBV10-1, the J gene TRBJ1-1, with a tentative D call TRBD1 (5 bases). The CDR3 has 13 amino acids. In germline, CDR1 is WNHNN, CDR2 SYGVQD (reference sequence). Between the trimmed V and J ends, which lost 7 bases and 0 bases, there was a span of 9 bases. The CDR3 DNA reads TGCGCCAGCAAGGGGCACATGAACACTGAAGCTTTCTTT. This sequence encodes CASKGHMNTEAFF.

V is TRBV29-1 and J is TRBJ2-7; perhaps TRBD1 as D (5 bases). The V and J ends lost 5 bases and 2 bases respectively, with 10 bases between them. The CDR3 extends over 12 amino acids. Germline values: CDR1 SQVTM, CDR2 ANQGSEA. CDR3 loop: CSVRAGPYEQYF. As DNA, the CDR3 is TGCAGCGTTAGGGCAGGGCCCTACGAGCAGTACTTC.

This clone was seen a handful of times. The chain links TRBV28 to TRBJ2-2; D is unresolved. With 5 bases removed from V and 4 bases from J, the gap between germline ends came to 5 bases. The CDR3 sequence is 12 residues long. CDR1 and CDR2 from the germline V gene are MDHEN and SYDVKM. For the CDR3, the DNA is TGTGCCAGCAGTCCGTTCACCGGGGAGCTGTTTTTT. This sequence encodes CASSPFTGELFF.

V is TRBV2 and J is TRBJ2-6, with a possible D match to TRBD2 (5 bases). Trimming removed 5 bases at V and 4 bases at J, with 12 bases between. CDR1 and CDR2 from the germline V gene are SNHLY and FYNNEI. The CDR3 length is 15 residues. In DNA, the CDR3 is TGTGCCAGCAGTAGAGGGAGTGCAGGGGCCAACGTCCTGACTTTC. This codes for CASSRGSAGANVLTF.

The chain is built from TRBV10-3 and TRBJ2-7; unclear D gene. This CDR3 comprises 13 residues. The germline gives CDR1 ENHRY, CDR2 SYGVKD. The V and J ends lost 6 bases and 2 bases respectively, with 11 bases between them. Here the CDR3 DNA reads TGTGCCATCAGCCCCGACCTCCCCTACGAGCAGTACTTC. Protein sequence: CAISPDLPYEQYF.

The V gene is TRBV23-1, the J gene TRBJ1-6; D might be TRBD1 (5 bases). TRBV23-1 is treated as an ORF (open reading frame) with a function not yet certain. The CDR3 is 18 residues long. Trimming took off 6 bases at V and 4 bases at J, with 22 bases between the two ends. The CDR3 DNA is TGCGCCAGCAGCCGAGACTCAGGGAAACATGCTTATAATTCACCCCTCCACTTT. It is translated as CASSRDSGKHAYNSPLHF.